Below, 32 T cell receptor beta chains from the same sample are listed, as sequenced in a study of shared clonotypes between healthy human individuals. Data came from immunoSEQ multiplex PCR; TCRdb stores just in-frame clones and leaves some out. This table holds millions of clones, roughly 94% found once. Naivety among CD8 cells was defined by CD45RO negativity and positive CCR7 selection, thereby excluding terminally differentiated effector memory CD45RA+ cells. The sequencing input was naive CD8+ T cells sorted from blood. The origin of the receptors is a young man in good health.

On this clone: Other DNA sequences of this sample code for an identical CDR3. The chain has TRBV5-1 and TRBJ2-1; unclear D gene. The CDR3 is 12 residues long. Germline V CDR1 and CDR2: SGHRS, YFSETQ. The V end was cut by 2 bases, the J end by 4 bases, with 4 bases between. The CDR3 loop reads CASSFVYNEQFF. CDR3 bases: TGCGCCAGCAGCTTCGTATACAATGAGCAGTTCTTC.

The chain joins TRBV7-9 to TRBJ1-1; D may be TRBD1 (6 bases). The CDR3 covers 12 residues. Trimming pared 8 bases from V and 7 bases from J, leaving 14 bases between. Germline V lookup: CDR1 SEHNR, CDR2 FQNEAQ (reference sequence). The CDR3 DNA sequence: TGTGCCAGCCGGGATAAACAGGGTGAAGCTTTCTTT. Translation gives CASRDKQGEAFF.

The CDR3 DNA reads as TGCAGTGCAGGACAGGTCGCGGAGCAGTACTTC. Protein product: CSAGQVAEQYF. This chain links TRBV20-1 with TRBJ2-7; TRBD1 matches at 7 bases. After removal of 6 bases from V and 7 bases from J, the junction contained 6 bases not matched to a gene. The CDR3 is made up of 11 amino acids. Germline CDR1 is DFQATT and CDR2 is SNEGSKA (reference sequence).

The J gene is TRBJ2-5, the V gene TRBV19, with D hard to call. Per the germline V gene, CDR1 is LNHDA and CDR2 is SQIVND (reference sequence). The CDR3 extends over 14 amino acids. Trimming took 0 bases from V and 5 from J, leaving 10 bases between them. CDR3 region: CASSIDLELETQYF. CDR3 DNA sequence: TGTGCCAGTAGTATAGATCTTGAGCTTGAGACCCAGTACTTC.

DNA of the CDR3: TGTGCCAGCAATCGTGATCAGCCCCAGCATTTT. Translated: CASNRDQPQHF. The chain employs TRBV28 and TRBJ1-5; D unclear. Trimming took off 7 bases at V and 5 bases at J, with 6 bases between the two ends. Germline values: CDR1 MDHEN, CDR2 SYDVKM. The CDR3 sequence is 11 residues long.

The chain links TRBV5-6 to TRBJ2-1; D is uncertain. CDR3 size: 14 residues. The V and J ends lost 0 bases and 4 bases respectively, with 8 bases between them. Germline CDR1 is SGHDT and CDR2 is YYEEEE. The CDR3 nucleotides read TGTGCCAGCAGCTTGGCGGCTTTTTACAATGAGCAGTTCTTC. It specifies CASSLAAFYNEQFF.

The chain has TRBV4-1 and TRBJ2-2, with D unresolved. This CDR3 contains 13 residues. Germline-derived CDR1 and CDR2 are MGHRA and YSYEKL. V gave up 3 bases and J gave up 4 bases, with 6 bases separating them. This CDR3 reads CASSHGPTGELFF. The CDR3 DNA reads as TGCGCCAGCAGCCACGGTCCCACCGGGGAGCTGTTTTTT.

V usage is TRBV9 and J usage is TRBJ2-3, with D perhaps matching TRBD1 (5 bases). CDR1 is SGDLS, CDR2 YYNGEE, per germline. CDR3 length: 15 residues. V shed 1 base and J shed 3 bases, with 12 bases lying between them. CDR3 nucleotides: TGTGCCAGCAGCGTATCCCGACAGAGGACAGATACGCAGTATTTT. This codes for CASSVSRQRTDTQYF. The full variable domain, in which reference TRBV9 and TRBJ2-3 provide the parts outside the CDR3, is DSGVTQTPKHLITATGQRVTLRCSPRSGDLSVYWYQQSLDQGLQFLIQYYNGEERAKGNILERFSAQQFPDLHSELNLSSLELGDSALYFCASSVSRQRTDTQYFGPGTRLTVL.

The rearrangement joins TRBV4-3 to TRBJ1-1, with D possibly matching TRBD1 (6 bases). The CDR3 length is 14 residues. Germline V gene lookup returns CDR1 LGHNA and CDR2 YSLEER. The ends were cut back, 1 base at V and 1 base at J, with 7 bases in the middle. CDR3 bases: TGCGCCAGCAGCCAAGGGACAGCGAACACTGAAGCTTTCTTT. Translation: CASSQGTANTEAFF.

V and J are TRBV15 and TRBJ2-7, with 7 bases identical to TRBD2. Germline V CDR1 and CDR2: LNHNV, YYDKDF (reference sequence). This CDR3 has 15 residues. Trimming took 5 bases from V and 0 from J; bases not matched to a gene: 7. CDR3 region: CATSPRAGDSYEQYF. CDR3 DNA: TGTGCCACCAGCCCCCGGGCGGGGGACTCCTACGAGCAGTACTTC.

This clone appeared once. The chain is built from TRBV7-8 and TRBJ2-7; TRBD1 aligns across 10 bases. This CDR3 has 15 residues. J lost 3 bases, V lost 5 bases, and 7 bases had no gene match. The germline V gene encodes CDR1 SGHVS and CDR2 FQNEAQ. CDR3 sequence (DNA): TGTGCCAGCAGCGACAGGGGGCGCACCCTCTACGAGCAGTACTTC. It encodes CASSDRGRTLYEQYF.

The chain carries TRBV19 and TRBJ2-7; D is uncertain. The CDR3 is 13 amino acids. Germline values: CDR1 LNHDA, CDR2 SQIVND (reference sequence). The germline V and J ends were trimmed by 8 bases and 0 bases, with 11 bases remaining between them. As DNA, the CDR3 is TGTGCCAGTGGAGAATCGGTCTCCTACGAGCAGTACTTC. This translates into CASGESVSYEQYF.

CDR3 residues: CASSSLRAGEIPRIDDYGYTF. The CDR3 bases are TGCGCCAGCAGTTCCTTAAGGGCGGGGGAGATACCCCGGATTGATGACTATGGCTACACCTTC. The chain links TRBV10-2 to TRBJ1-2, with D possibly matching TRBD1 (5 bases). V was clipped by 5 bases and J by 3 bases, with 34 bases between them. This CDR3 has 21 amino acids. From germline, CDR1 is WSHSY and CDR2 SAAADI.

The J gene is TRBJ2-1, the V gene TRBV5-1; TRBD2 matches at 7 bases. This CDR3 has 15 residues. Per the germline V gene, CDR1 is SGHRS and CDR2 is YFSETQ. Trimming removed 7 bases from V and 6 bases from J; junction bases left unmatched: 13. CDR3 protein: CASEPGGGFFNEQFF. CDR3 DNA sequence: TGCGCCAGCGAGCCCGGCGGGGGATTTTTCAATGAGCAGTTCTTC.

The gene calls are TRBV4-1 and TRBJ2-2; TRBD2 is a possible D gene (5 bases). The CDR3 is made up of 15 amino acids. The germline V gene has CDR1 MGHRA and CDR2 YSYEKL. Trimming took 2 bases from V and 5 from J, leaving 12 bases between them. CDR3 amino acids: CASSQSPSITGELFF. Here the CDR3 DNA reads TGCGCCAGCAGCCAAAGTCCTAGCATAACCGGGGAGCTGTTTTTT.

Notes on this clone: The same CDR3 also results from other DNA sequences found in this sample. The J gene is TRBJ2-5, the V gene TRBV4-3; 9 nucleotides agree with TRBD1. With V trimmed by 1 base and J by 5 bases, 5 bases remained unmatched. CDR1 is LGHNA and CDR2 is YSLEER in the germline V gene. This CDR3 contains 15 residues. CDR3 sequence (DNA): TGCGCCAGCAGCCAAGGGACAGGGGTTGGGGAGACCCAGTACTTC. It specifies CASSQGTGVGETQYF.

The genes are TRBV9 and TRBJ1-2; TRBD1 is a possible D gene (6 bases). Germline CDR1 reads SGDLS; CDR2 reads YYNGEE. V dropped 2 bases and J dropped 1 base, with 21 bases sitting between them. The CDR3 is 18 residues long. The CDR3 sequence: CASSVTPLRDIGNYGYTF. CDR3 sequence (DNA): TGTGCCAGCAGCGTCACCCCCCTGAGGGACATCGGTAACTATGGCTACACCTTC.

The genes are TRBV27 and TRBJ1-6; weak D call: TRBD1 (5 bases). The CDR3 covers 16 residues. Germline V gene sequence: CDR1 MNHEY, CDR2 SMNVEV (reference sequence). Between the trimmed V and J ends, which lost 2 bases and 6 bases, there was a span of 14 bases. Written as DNA, the CDR3 is TGTGCCAGCAGTTTAGGGGGAGGCTATCTTAATTCACCCCTCCACTTT. Its protein product is CASSLGGGYLNSPLHF.

To note about this clone: Different DNA sequences within this sample yield the same CDR3. The rearrangement joins TRBV5-6 to TRBJ2-7; 7 nucleotides agree with TRBD2. This CDR3 has 15 amino acids. From germline, CDR1 is SGHDT and CDR2 YYEEEE. With 4 bases clipped from V and 2 bases from J, the junction kept 9 bases outside the gene matches. The CDR3, as DNA: TGTGCCAGCAGCCCCGGTGGCCTAGCGGCCTACGAGCAGTACTTC. This gives the protein CASSPGGLAAYEQYF.

The V gene is TRBV6-5, the J gene TRBJ2-5; D is ambiguous. Trimming shortened V by 7 bases and J by 5 bases, and 8 bases separated the two germline ends. CDR1 is MNHEY, CDR2 SVGAGI, per germline. CDR3 length: 11 amino acids. CDR3 sequence (DNA): TGTGCCAGCATCAAAGGGGAGACCCAGTACTTC. Protein sequence: CASIKGETQYF.

This CDR3 is CASTKMGSNEQYF. CDR3 in DNA: TGCGCCAGCACCAAAATGGGCAGCAACGAGCAGTACTTC. The chain recombines TRBV5-1 with TRBJ2-7; D gene ambiguous. The CDR3 length is 13 residues. V lost 6 bases, J lost 5 bases, and 15 bases lay in between. Germline V gene lookup returns CDR1 SGHRS and CDR2 YFSETQ.

V and J are TRBV5-1 and TRBJ1-2, with D possibly TRBD1 on 6 matching bases. Trimming removed 4 bases from V and 4 bases from J, with 23 bases in between. The CDR3 runs 17 residues. From germline, CDR1 is SGHRS and CDR2 YFSETQ. The CDR3 here is CASSLDRIRLLGYGYTF. As DNA, the CDR3 is TGCGCCAGCAGCCTGGACAGAATAAGGCTATTGGGCTATGGCTACACCTTC. The whole variable domain, remainder taken from reference TRBV5-1 and TRBJ1-2, is KAGVTQTPRYLIKTRGQQVTLSCSPISGHRSVSWYQQTPGQGLQFLFEYFSETQRNKGNFPGRFSGRQFSNSRSEMNVSTLELGDSALYLCASSLDRIRLLGYGYTFGSGTRLTVV.

V usage is TRBV27 and J usage is TRBJ2-1; D unresolved. This CDR3 comprises 15 residues. Germline V gene data show CDR1 as MNHEY and CDR2 as SMNVEV (reference sequence). With 3 bases removed from V and 0 bases from J, the gap between germline ends came to 9 bases. The CDR3 DNA reads as TGTGCCAGCAGTTTTCCTAGTAGCTCCTACAATGAGCAGTTCTTC. Amino acid sequence: CASSFPSSSYNEQFF.

The genes are TRBV7-8 and TRBJ2-7; TRBD1 matches 7 bases. V lost 1 base and J lost 4; bases outside the gene matches: 7. CDR3 length: 15 amino acids. Germline lookup yields CDR1 SGHVS and CDR2 FQNEAQ. The DNA of the CDR3 is TGTGCCAGCAGCTTAGGGTCCCAGGGGGAATACGAGCAGTACTTC. The encoded protein is CASSLGSQGEYEQYF.

The genes are TRBV4-1 and TRBJ2-7; D is undetermined. Germline CDR1 MGHRA, CDR2 YSYEKL. The CDR3 has 13 residues. V was pared by 3 bases and J by 4 bases, with 10 bases between. CDR3: CASSQSIGYEQYF. The CDR3 DNA sequence: TGCGCCAGCAGCCAGTCTATTGGTTACGAGCAGTACTTC.

The rearrangement links TRBV7-2 to TRBJ2-7; D may be TRBD2 (6 bases). Germline CDR1 SGHTA, CDR2 FQGNSA. With 3 bases removed from V and 6 bases from J, the gap between germline ends came to 12 bases. The CDR3 loop spans 13 amino acids. This CDR3 reads CASSLGEVIEQYF. The CDR3 DNA is TGTGCCAGCAGCTTGGGGGAGGTGATCGAGCAGTACTTC.

A single count supports this clone. The chain employs TRBV28 and TRBJ2-3, with D tentatively TRBD1 or TRBD2 (5 bases each). The CDR3 totals 15 residues. Trimming took 5 bases from V and 7 from J, leaving 19 bases between them. Per germline, CDR1 MDHEN and CDR2 SYDVKM. The CDR3 nucleotides are TGTGCCAGCAGTGGGACGAGTGAGGGAACAAATACGCAGTATTTT. Its protein product is CASSGTSEGTNTQYF.

The table lists this clone with a count of one. V gene TRBV5-1 combines with J gene TRBJ2-2; 13 positions match TRBD2. Per the germline V gene, CDR1 is SGHRS and CDR2 is YFSETQ. The CDR3 spans 17 residues. Trimming at V came to 4 bases and at J to 4 bases, leaving 7 bases not matched to a gene. CDR3 DNA: TGCGCCAGCAGCACGGGACTAGCGGGGATTATCACCGGGGAGCTGTTTTTT. Its protein is CASSTGLAGIITGELFF.

The V gene is TRBV28, the J gene TRBJ2-2; TRBD1 might be the D (5 bases). Germline values: CDR1 MDHEN, CDR2 SYDVKM. The CDR3 runs to 13 residues. Between the trimmed V and J ends, which lost 1 base and 7 bases, there was a span of 7 bases. The CDR3 nucleotides read TGTGCCAGCAGTTTATTGCAGGGCGGGGAGCTGTTTTTT. It specifies CASSLLQGGELFF.

This chain uses TRBV6-5 with TRBJ2-3, with D uncertain. Trimming shortened V by 5 bases and J by 2 bases, and 8 bases separated the two germline ends. Germline V gene sequence: CDR1 MNHEY, CDR2 SVGAGI. This CDR3 is built from 13 residues. CDR3 nucleotide sequence: TGTGCCAGCAGTAAAAAGACCACAGATACGCAGTATTTT. This gives the protein CASSKKTTDTQYF.

A few counts support this clone. CDR3 in amino acids: CASSPEGGRHEQYF. The CDR3 nucleotides read TGTGCCAGCAGCCCGGAGGGGGGCCGTCACGAGCAGTACTTC. This chain connects TRBV7-9 to TRBJ2-7; possibly TRBD1 or TRBD2 for D (6 bases each). This CDR3 spans 14 amino acids. V lost 5 bases and J lost 5, with 16 bases in between. Germline loops: CDR1 SEHNR, CDR2 FQNEAQ (reference sequence).

The rearrangement joins TRBV11-3 to TRBJ2-5; weak D call: TRBD2 (6 bases). Germline loops: CDR1 SGHNT, CDR2 YENEEA. V shed 4 bases and J shed 5 bases, with 11 bases lying between them. This CDR3 spans 13 amino acids. Here the CDR3 DNA reads TGTGCCAGCAGCTCGGACCGGGGGGAGACCCAGTACTTC. Translation: CASSSDRGETQYF.